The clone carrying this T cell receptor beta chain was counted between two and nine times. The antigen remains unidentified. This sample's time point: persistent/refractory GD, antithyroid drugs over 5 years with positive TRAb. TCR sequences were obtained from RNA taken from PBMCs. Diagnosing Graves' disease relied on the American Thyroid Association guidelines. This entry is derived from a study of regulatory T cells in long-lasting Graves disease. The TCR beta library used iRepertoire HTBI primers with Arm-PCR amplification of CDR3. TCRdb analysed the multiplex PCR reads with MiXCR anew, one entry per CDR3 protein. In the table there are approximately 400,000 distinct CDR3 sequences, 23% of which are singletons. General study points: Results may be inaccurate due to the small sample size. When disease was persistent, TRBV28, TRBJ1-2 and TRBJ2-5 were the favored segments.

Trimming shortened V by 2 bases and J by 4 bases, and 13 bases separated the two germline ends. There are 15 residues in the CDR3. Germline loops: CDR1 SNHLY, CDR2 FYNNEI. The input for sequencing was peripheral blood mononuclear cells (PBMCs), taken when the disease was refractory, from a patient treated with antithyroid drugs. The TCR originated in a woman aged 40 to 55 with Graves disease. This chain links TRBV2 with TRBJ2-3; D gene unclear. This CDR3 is CASSEWSGVADTQYF. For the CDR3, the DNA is TGTGCCAGCAGTGAATGGAGTGGGGTTGCAGATACGCAGTATTTT.